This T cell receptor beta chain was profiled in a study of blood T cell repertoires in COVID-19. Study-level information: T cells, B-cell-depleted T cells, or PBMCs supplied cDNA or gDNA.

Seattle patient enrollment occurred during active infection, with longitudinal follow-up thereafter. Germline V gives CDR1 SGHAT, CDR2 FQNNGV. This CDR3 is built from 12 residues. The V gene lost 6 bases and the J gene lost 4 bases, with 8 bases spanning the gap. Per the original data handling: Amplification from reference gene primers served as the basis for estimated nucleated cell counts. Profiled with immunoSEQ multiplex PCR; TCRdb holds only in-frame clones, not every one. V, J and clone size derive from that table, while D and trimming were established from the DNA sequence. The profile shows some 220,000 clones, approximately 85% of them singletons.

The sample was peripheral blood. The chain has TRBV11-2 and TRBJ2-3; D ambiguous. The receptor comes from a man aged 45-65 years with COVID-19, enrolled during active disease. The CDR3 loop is CASSTSADTQYF. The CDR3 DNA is TGTGCCAGCAGTACCAGCGCAGATACGCAGTATTTT. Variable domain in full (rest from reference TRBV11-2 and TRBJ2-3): EAGVAQSPRYKIIEKRQSVAFWCNPISGHATLYWYQQILGQGPKLLIQFQNNGVVDDSQLPKDRFSAERLKGVDSTLKIQPAKLEDSAVYLCASSTSADTQYFGPGTRLTVL.